This T cell receptor (beta chain) emerged from a study of cytomegalovirus exposure and HLA in healthy donors. The ends were cut back, 7 bases at V and 2 bases at J, with 18 bases in the middle. Germline V CDR1 and CDR2: SNHLY, FYNNEI. The CDR3 consists of 15 residues. Sequencing was performed with immunoSEQ multiplex PCR; in TCRdb, only in-frame clones are kept and a portion is missing. The data contain about 160,000 clones, around nine tenths of them singletons. The rearrangement links TRBV2 to TRBJ2-7; D is possibly TRBD1 (6 bases). The clonotype comes from a woman aged 18-30 years in good health and CMV-seronegative. The material sequenced was PBMCs. The CDR3 DNA follows: TGTGCCAGCATTTTCGAAAGGGACACCGCCTACGAGCAGTACTTC. Protein product: CASIFERDTAYEQYF.